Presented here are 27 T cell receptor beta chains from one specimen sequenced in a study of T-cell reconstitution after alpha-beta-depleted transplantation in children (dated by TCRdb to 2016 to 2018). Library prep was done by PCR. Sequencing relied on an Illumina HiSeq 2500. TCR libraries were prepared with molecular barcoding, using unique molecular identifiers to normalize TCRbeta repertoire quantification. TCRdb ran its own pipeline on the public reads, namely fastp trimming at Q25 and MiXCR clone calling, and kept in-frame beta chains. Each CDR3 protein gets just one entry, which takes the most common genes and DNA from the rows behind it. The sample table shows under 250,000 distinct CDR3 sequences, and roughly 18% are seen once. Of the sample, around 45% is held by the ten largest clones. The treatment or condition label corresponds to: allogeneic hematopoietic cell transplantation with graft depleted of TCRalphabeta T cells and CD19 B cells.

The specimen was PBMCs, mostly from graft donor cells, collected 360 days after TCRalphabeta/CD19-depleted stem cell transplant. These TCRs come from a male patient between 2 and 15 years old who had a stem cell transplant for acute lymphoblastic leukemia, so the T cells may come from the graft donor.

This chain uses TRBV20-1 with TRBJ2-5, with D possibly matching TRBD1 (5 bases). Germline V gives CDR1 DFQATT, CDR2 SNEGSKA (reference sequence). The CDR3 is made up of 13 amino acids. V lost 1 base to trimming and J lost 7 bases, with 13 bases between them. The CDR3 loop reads CSARGWGPGTQYF. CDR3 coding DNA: TGCAGTGCTAGAGGGTGGGGCCCGGGGACCCAGTACTTC.

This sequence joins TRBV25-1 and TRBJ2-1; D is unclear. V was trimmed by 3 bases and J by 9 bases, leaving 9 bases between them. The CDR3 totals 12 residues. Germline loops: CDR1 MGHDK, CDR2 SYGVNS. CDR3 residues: CASSDGPREQFF. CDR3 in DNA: TGTGCCAGCAGTGATGGCCCCCGTGAGCAGTTCTTC.

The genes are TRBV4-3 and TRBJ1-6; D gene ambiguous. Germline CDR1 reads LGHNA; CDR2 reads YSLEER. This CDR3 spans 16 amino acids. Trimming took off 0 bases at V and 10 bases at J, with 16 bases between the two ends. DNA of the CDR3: TGCGCCAGCAGCCAAGAGGGCCCGGATACAAAATCACCCCTCCACTTT. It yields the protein CASSQEGPDTKSPLHF.

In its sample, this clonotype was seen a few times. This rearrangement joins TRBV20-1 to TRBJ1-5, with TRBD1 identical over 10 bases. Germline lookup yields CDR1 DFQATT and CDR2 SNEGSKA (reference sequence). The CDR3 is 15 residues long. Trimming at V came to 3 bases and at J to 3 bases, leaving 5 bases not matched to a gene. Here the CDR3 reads CSASRGTGDNQPQHF. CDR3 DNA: TGCAGTGCTAGCCGCGGGACAGGGGACAATCAGCCCCAGCATTTT.

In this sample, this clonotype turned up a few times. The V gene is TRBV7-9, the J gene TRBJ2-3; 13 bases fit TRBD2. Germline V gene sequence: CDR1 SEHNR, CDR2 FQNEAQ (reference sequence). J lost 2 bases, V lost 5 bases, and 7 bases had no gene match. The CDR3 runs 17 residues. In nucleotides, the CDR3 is TGTGCCAGCAGCCCGCGACTAGCGGGGGGTTTCACAGATACGCAGTATTTT. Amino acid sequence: CASSPRLAGGFTDTQYF. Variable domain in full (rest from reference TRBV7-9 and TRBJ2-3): DTGVSQNPRHKITKRGQNVTFRCDPISEHNRLYWYRQTLGQGPEFLTYFQNEAQLEKSRLLSDRFSAERPKGSFSTLEIQRTEQGDSAMYLCASSPRLAGGFTDTQYFGPGTRLTVL.

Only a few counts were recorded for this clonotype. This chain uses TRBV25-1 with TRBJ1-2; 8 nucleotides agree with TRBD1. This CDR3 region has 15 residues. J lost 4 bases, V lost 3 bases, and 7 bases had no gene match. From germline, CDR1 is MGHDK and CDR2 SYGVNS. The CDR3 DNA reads TGTGCCAGCAGTGACCCGATGGACAGGGTCTATGGCTACACCTTC. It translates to CASSDPMDRVYGYTF.

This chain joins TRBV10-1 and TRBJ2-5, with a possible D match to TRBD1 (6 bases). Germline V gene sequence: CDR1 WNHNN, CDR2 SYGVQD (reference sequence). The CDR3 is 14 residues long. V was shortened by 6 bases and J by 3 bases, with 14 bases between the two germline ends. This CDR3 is CASSPRRGKETQYF. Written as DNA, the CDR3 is TGCGCCAGCAGCCCCCGAAGGGGGAAAGAGACCCAGTACTTC.

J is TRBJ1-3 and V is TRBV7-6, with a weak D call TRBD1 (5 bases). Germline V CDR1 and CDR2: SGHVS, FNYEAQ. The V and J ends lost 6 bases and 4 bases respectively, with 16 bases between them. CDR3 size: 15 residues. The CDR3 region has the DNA TGTGCCAGCAGGCCCGAGGGGCCAAGGGGAAACACCATATATTTT. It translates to CASRPEGPRGNTIYF.

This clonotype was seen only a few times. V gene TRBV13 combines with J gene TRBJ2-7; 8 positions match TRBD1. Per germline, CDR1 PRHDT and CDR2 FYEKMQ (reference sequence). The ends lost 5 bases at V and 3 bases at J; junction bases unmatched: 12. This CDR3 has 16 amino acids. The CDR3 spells CASSPTQGTGDYEQYF. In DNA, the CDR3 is TGTGCCAGCAGCCCGACCCAAGGGACAGGCGACTACGAGCAGTACTTC.

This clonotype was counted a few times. CDR3 bases: TGTGCCAGCAGCCAAGATTGGGAAGGGGGAGGAACCGGGGAGCTGTTTTTT. This encodes CASSQDWEGGGTGELFF. The rearrangement joins TRBV4-2 to TRBJ2-2; D possibly uses TRBD1 or TRBD2 (6 bases each). This CDR3 comprises 17 residues. CDR1 is LGHNA, CDR2 YNFKEQ, per germline. V lost 0 bases and J lost 5, with 16 bases in between.

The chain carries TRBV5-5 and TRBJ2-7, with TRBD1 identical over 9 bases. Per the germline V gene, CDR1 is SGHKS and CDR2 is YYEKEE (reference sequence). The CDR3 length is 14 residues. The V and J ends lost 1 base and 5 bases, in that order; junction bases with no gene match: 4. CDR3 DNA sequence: TGTGCCAGCAGCTTGTCGGACAGGGGTCACGAGCAGTACTTC. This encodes CASSLSDRGHEQYF.

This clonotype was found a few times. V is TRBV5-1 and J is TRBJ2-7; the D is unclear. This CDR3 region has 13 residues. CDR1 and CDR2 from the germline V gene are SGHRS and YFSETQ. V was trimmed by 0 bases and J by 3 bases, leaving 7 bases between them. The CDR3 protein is CASSLVEDYEQYF. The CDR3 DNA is TGCGCCAGCAGCTTGGTAGAAGACTACGAGCAGTACTTC. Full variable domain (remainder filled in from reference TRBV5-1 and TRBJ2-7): KAGVTQTPRYLIKTRGQQVTLSCSPISGHRSVSWYQQTPGQGLQFLFEYFSETQRNKGNFPGRFSGRQFSNSRSEMNVSTLELGDSALYLCASSLVEDYEQYFGPGTRLTVT.

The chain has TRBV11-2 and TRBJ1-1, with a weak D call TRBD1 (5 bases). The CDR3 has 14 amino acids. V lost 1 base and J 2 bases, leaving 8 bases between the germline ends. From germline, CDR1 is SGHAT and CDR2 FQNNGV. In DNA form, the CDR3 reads TGTGCCAGCAGCTTAGGGGGGATTAACACTGAAGCTTTCTTT. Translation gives CASSLGGINTEAFF.

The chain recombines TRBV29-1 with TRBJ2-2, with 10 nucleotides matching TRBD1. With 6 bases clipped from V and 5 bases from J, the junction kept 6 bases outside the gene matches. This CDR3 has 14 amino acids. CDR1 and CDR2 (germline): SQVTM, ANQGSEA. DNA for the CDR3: TGCAGCGTCCGGGGGACAGGGGTGACCGGGGAGCTGTTTTTT. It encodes CSVRGTGVTGELFF.

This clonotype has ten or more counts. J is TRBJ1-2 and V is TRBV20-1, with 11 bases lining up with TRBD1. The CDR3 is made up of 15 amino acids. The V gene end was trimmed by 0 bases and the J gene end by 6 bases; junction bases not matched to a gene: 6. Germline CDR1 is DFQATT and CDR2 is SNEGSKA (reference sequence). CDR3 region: CSARDQDRGLHGYTF. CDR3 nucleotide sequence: TGCAGTGCTAGAGATCAGGACAGGGGGCTTCATGGCTACACCTTC.

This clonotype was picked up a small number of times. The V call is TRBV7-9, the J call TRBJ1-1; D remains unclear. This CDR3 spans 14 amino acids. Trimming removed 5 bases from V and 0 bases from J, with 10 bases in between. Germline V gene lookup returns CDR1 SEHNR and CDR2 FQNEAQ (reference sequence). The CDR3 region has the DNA TGTGCCAGCAGCCCGCCAACAGTGAACACTGAAGCTTTCTTT. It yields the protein CASSPPTVNTEAFF. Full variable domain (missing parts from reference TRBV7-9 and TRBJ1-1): DTGVSQNPRHKITKRGQNVTFRCDPISEHNRLYWYRQTLGQGPEFLTYFQNEAQLEKSRLLSDRFSAERPKGSFSTLEIQRTEQGDSAMYLCASSPPTVNTEAFFGQGTRLTVV.

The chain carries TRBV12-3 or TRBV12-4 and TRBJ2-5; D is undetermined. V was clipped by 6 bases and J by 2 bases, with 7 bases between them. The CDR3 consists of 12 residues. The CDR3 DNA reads TGTGCCAGCAGCCAAACGCAAGAGACCCAGTACTTC. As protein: CASSQTQETQYF.

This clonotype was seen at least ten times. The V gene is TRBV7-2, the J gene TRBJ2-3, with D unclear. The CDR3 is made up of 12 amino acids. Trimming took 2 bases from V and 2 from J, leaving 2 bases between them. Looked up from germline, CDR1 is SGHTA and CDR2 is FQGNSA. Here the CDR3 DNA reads TGTGCCAGCAGCTTACACACAGATACGCAGTATTTT. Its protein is CASSLHTDTQYF. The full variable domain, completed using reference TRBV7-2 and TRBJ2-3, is GAGVSQSPSNKVTEKGKDVELRCDPISGHTALYWYRQSLGQGLEFLIYFQGNSAPDKSGLPSDRFSAERTGGSVSTLTIQRTQQEDSAVYLCASSLHTDTQYFGPGTRLTVL.

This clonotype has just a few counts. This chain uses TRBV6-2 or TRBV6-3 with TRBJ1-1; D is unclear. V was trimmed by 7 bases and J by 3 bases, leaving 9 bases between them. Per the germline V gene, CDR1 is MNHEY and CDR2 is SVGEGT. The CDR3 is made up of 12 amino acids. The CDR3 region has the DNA TGTGCCAGCAAAGAGTGGGACACTGAAGCTTTCTTT. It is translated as CASKEWDTEAFF.

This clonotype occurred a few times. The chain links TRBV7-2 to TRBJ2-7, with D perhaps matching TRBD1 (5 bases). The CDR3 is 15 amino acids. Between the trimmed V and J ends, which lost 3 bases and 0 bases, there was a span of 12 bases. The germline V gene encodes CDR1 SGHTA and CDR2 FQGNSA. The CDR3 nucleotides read TGTGCCAGCAGCTTCGCCGGACAAAGCTCCTACGAGCAGTACTTC. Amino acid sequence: CASSFAGQSSYEQYF.

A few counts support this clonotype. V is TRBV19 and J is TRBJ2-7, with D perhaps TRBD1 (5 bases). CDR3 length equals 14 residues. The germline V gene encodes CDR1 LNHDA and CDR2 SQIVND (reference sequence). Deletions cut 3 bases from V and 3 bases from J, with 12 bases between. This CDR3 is CASSIQGGSYEQYF. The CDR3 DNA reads TGTGCCAGTAGTATCCAGGGTGGTAGCTACGAGCAGTACTTC.

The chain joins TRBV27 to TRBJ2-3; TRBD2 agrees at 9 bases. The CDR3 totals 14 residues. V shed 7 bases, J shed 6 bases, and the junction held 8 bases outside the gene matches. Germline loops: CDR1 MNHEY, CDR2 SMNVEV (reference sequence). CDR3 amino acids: CASNFGGGADTQYF. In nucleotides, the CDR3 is TGTGCCAGCAACTTCGGCGGGGGGGCGGATACGCAGTATTTT.

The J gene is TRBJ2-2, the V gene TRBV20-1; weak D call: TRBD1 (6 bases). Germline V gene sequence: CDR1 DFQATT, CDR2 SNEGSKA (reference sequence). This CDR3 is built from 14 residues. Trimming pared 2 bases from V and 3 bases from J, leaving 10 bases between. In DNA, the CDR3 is TGCAGTGCTAGAACGGGACACTACACCGGGGAGCTGTTTTTT. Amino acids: CSARTGHYTGELFF.

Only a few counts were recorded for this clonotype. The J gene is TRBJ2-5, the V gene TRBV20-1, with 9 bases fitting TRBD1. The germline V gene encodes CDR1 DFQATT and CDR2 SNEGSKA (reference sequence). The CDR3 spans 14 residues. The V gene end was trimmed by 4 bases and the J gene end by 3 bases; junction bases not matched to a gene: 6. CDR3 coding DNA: TGCAGTGCTAACCCCTGGACAGGGGAAGAGACCCAGTACTTC. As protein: CSANPWTGEETQYF.

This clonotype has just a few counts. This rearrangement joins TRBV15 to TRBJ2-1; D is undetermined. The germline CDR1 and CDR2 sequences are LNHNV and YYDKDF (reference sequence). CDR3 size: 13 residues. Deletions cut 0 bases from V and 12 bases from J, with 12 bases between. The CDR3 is CATSRDTAAWQFF. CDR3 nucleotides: TGTGCCACCAGCAGAGATACGGCGGCTTGGCAGTTCTTC.

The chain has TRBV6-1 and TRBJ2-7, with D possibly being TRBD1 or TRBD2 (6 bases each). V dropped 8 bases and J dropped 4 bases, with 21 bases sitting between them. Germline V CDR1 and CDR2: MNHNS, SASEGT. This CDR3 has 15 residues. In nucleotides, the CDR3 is TGTGCCAGCGGCGTAGGGGGGACAAAGGCGTACGAGCAGTACTTC. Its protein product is CASGVGGTKAYEQYF.

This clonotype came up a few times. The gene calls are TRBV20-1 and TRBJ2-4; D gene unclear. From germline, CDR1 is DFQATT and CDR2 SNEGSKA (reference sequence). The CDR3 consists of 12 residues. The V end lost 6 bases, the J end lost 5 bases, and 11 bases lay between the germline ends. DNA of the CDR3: TGCAGTGCCCCCTGGACCGAAAACATTCAGTACTTC. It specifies CSAPWTENIQYF.